The 14 T cell receptor beta chains listed next were all sequenced from one sample in a study of cytomegalovirus exposure and HLA in healthy donors. The PCR ran on 60 Vbeta and 13 Jbeta primers. The assay was immunoSEQ multiplex PCR, and TCRdb's table has in-frame clones only and misses some. The sample's table shows some 130,000 clones. The sample consisted of PBMCs. All receptors come from a man aged 18-30 years in good health and CMV-seronegative.

The V call is TRBV19, the J call TRBJ2-7, with a weak D call TRBD2 (5 bases). In germline, CDR1 is LNHDA, CDR2 SQIVND (reference sequence). The CDR3 has 14 amino acids. The ends were cut back, 1 base at V and 2 bases at J, with 9 bases in the middle. CDR3 amino acids: CASSIGLAAYEQYF. The CDR3 DNA is TGTGCCAGTAGTATAGGTCTAGCAGCCTACGAGCAGTACTTC.

The rearrangement uses TRBV27 and TRBJ2-1; tentatively, D is TRBD1 (6 bases). The CDR3 sequence is 12 residues long. Germline V gene sequence: CDR1 MNHEY, CDR2 SMNVEV (reference sequence). Trimming took 5 bases from V and 9 from J, leaving 11 bases between them. CDR3 sequence reads: CASSIRGFEQFF. The CDR3, as DNA: TGTGCCAGCAGTATAAGGGGGTTTGAGCAGTTCTTC.

This rearrangement joins TRBV28 to TRBJ2-7; D not resolved. V was trimmed by 6 bases and J by 2 bases, leaving 14 bases between them. This CDR3 is 14 amino acids long. Germline V gene data show CDR1 as MDHEN and CDR2 as SYDVKM. The CDR3: CASSTPEETYEQYF. In DNA, the CDR3 is TGTGCCAGCAGCACCCCTGAGGAGACCTACGAGCAGTACTTC.

The chain employs TRBV5-4 and TRBJ2-7; 11 bases match TRBD2. CDR1 is SGHNT and CDR2 is YYREEE in the germline V gene (reference sequence). Trimming took 3 bases from V and 2 from J; bases not matched to a gene: 7. This CDR3 contains 16 residues. The CDR3 DNA follows: TGTGCCAGCAGCTCGACTAGCGGGAAGTCTGCCTACGAGCAGTACTTC. Amino acid sequence: CASSSTSGKSAYEQYF.

This chain joins TRBV27 and TRBJ2-7; weak D call: TRBD2 (6 bases). Trimming left V 7 bases short and J 0 bases short, with 22 bases between. The germline V gene encodes CDR1 MNHEY and CDR2 SMNVEV (reference sequence). CDR3 length: 17 residues. The CDR3, as DNA: TGTGCCAGCACGCTCGCAGGGTCGGAGGGGAGCTCCTACGAGCAGTACTTC. This sequence encodes CASTLAGSEGSSYEQYF.

The chain uses TRBV6-1 and TRBJ1-5; 11 bases map to TRBD1. J was trimmed by 2 bases and V by 3 bases; bases with no gene match: 6. This CDR3 has 17 residues. Per the germline V gene, CDR1 is MNHNS and CDR2 is SASEGT. CDR3 residues: CASSDRDRGGGNQPQHF. In nucleotides, the CDR3 is TGTGCCAGCAGTGACCGGGACAGGGGGGGAGGCAATCAGCCCCAGCATTTT.

The genes are TRBV19 and TRBJ2-1; D is perhaps TRBD2 (6 bases). V was cut by 5 bases and J by 8 bases, with 25 bases left in between. Germline assignment: CDR1 LNHDA and CDR2 SQIVND (reference sequence). CDR3 size: 17 residues. CDR3 nucleotides: TGTGCCAGTAGTCCATACTACCTTGGGACTGGGGAGGATGAGCAGTTCTTC. Its translation is CASSPYYLGTGEDEQFF.

The gene calls are TRBV6-1 and TRBJ2-2; 13 bases are shared with TRBD2. Germline V CDR1 and CDR2: MNHNS, SASEGT. With 5 bases clipped from V and 7 bases from J, the junction kept 4 bases outside the gene matches. The CDR3 runs 15 residues. The CDR3 spells CASSTSGRVGGELFF. The CDR3 DNA is TGTGCCAGCAGTACTAGCGGGAGGGTGGGCGGGGAGCTGTTTTTT.

The chain combines TRBV30 with TRBJ2-7; D may be TRBD1 (5 bases). The V gene lost 2 bases and the J gene lost 6 bases, with 11 bases spanning the gap. The CDR3 loop spans 12 amino acids. The germline V gene encodes CDR1 GTSNPN and CDR2 SVGIG (reference sequence). CDR3 residues: CAWSSDNPEQYF. The DNA of the CDR3 is TGTGCCTGGAGTTCGGACAACCCCGAGCAGTACTTC.

The chain combines TRBV27 with TRBJ2-7; no clear D gene. The CDR3 has 13 amino acids. V was shortened by 6 bases and J by 2 bases, with 11 bases between the two germline ends. From germline, CDR1 is MNHEY and CDR2 SMNVEV (reference sequence). This chain's CDR3 is CASSRIQTYEQYF. DNA of the CDR3: TGTGCCAGCAGCCGTATACAGACCTACGAGCAGTACTTC.

The rearrangement uses TRBV5-5 and TRBJ2-5, with 7 bases identical to TRBD1. V trimming: 6 bases; J trimming: 5 bases; junction bases outside the gene matches: 13. The CDR3 has 15 amino acids. CDR1 and CDR2 from the germline V gene are SGHKS and YYEKEE (reference sequence). The CDR3 nucleotides read TGTGCCAGCAACCCATACAGGGGTTCCGTGGAGACCCAGTACTTC. Protein: CASNPYRGSVETQYF. Full variable domain (outside the CDR3, taken from reference TRBV5-5 and TRBJ2-5): DAGVTQSPTHLIKTRGQQVTLRCSPISGHKSVSWYQQVLGQGPQFIFQYYEKEERGRGNFPDRFSARQFPNYSSELNVNALLLGDSALYLCASNPYRGSVETQYFGPGTRLLVL.

The rearrangement uses TRBV5-1 and TRBJ2-2, with 8 bases identical to TRBD1. The CDR3 extends over 15 amino acids. CDR1 SGHRS and CDR2 YFSETQ come from the germline V gene. The V and J ends lost 4 bases and 4 bases, in that order; junction bases with no gene match: 6. CDR3 coding DNA: TGCGCCAGCAGCGCGACAGGGGCGGTCACCGGGGAGCTGTTTTTT. It is translated as CASSATGAVTGELFF.

The rearrangement uses TRBV29-1 and TRBJ1-2; D is perhaps TRBD1 (5 bases). The V gene lost 2 bases and the J gene lost 7 bases, with 14 bases spanning the gap. Germline lookup yields CDR1 SQVTM and CDR2 ANQGSEA. CDR3 length: 13 amino acids. The chain's CDR3 is CSVEPGVRSGYTF. DNA of the CDR3: TGCAGCGTTGAACCGGGGGTTAGGTCTGGCTACACCTTC.

V gene TRBV30 combines with J gene TRBJ1-2; D not certain. With 5 bases removed from V and 8 bases from J, the gap between germline ends came to 12 bases. Germline CDR1 is GTSNPN and CDR2 is SVGIG (reference sequence). This CDR3 spans 11 amino acids. The CDR3 nucleotides read TGTGCCTGGGAAAAACTGGTGGGCTACACCTTC. This translates into CAWEKLVGYTF. The variable domain in full, completed from reference TRBV30 and TRBJ1-2, reads SQTIHQWPATLVQPVGSPLSLECTVEGTSNPNLYWYRQAAGRGLQLLFYSVGIGQISSEVPQNLSASRPQDRQFILSSKKLLLSDSGFYLCAWEKLVGYTFGSGTRLTVV.